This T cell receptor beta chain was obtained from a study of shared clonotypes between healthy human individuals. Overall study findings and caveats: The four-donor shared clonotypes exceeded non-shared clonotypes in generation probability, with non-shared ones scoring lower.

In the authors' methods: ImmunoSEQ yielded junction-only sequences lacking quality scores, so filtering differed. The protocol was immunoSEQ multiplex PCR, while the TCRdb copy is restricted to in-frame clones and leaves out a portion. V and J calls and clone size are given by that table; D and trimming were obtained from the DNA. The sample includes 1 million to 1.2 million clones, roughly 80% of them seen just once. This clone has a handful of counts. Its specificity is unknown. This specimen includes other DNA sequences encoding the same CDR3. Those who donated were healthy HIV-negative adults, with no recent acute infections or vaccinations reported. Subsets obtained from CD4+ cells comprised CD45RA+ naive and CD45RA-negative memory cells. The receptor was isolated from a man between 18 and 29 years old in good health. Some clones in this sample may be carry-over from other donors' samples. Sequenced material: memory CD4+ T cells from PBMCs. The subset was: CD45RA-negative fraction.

The CDR3 region has the DNA TGTGCCAGCAGGACAGGGGGCCCCTACGAGCAGTACTTC. Its protein product is CASRTGGPYEQYF. The chain links TRBV6-1 to TRBJ2-7, with 10 bases fitting TRBD1. V gave up 6 bases and J gave up 2 bases; unmatched junction bases: 1. Germline CDR1 MNHNS, CDR2 SASEGT. The CDR3 length is 13 residues.